Listed here are 14 T cell receptor beta chains from one sample, sequenced in a study of sequential checkpoint blockade in melanoma. Libraries were prepared by immunoSEQ multiplex PCR; TCRdb keeps only in-frame clonotypes and omits some of them. The sample holds about 16,000 clones, about 92% seen once. The treatment here: randomized to nivolumab then ipilimumab (arm A) or the reverse (arm B). The sequences come from CD8+ T cells sorted from blood (inferred from file names), collected from a patient given nivolumab and ipilimumab in sequence. The source is a human donor with melanoma.

The rearrangement uses TRBV6-5 and TRBJ1-2, with TRBD1 matching 7 bases. The CDR3 runs to 13 residues. The V segment lost 4 bases and the J segment 6 bases; nucleotides outside the gene matches: 5. Germline CDR1 is MNHEY and CDR2 is SVGAGI. CDR3 in amino acids: CASSFPTGNGYTF. DNA of the CDR3: TGTGCCAGCAGTTTCCCGACAGGGAATGGCTACACCTTC.

The chain carries TRBV4-1 and TRBJ1-6; the D gene is possibly TRBD1 (5 bases). V was shortened by 3 bases and J by 7 bases, with 13 bases between the two germline ends. CDR1 is MGHRA and CDR2 is YSYEKL in the germline V gene. The CDR3 extends over 15 amino acids. CDR3 nucleotides: TGCGCCAGCAGCCAGCCGGACATGCTAAATTCACCCCTCCACTTT. It translates to CASSQPDMLNSPLHF.

The rearrangement uses TRBV19 and TRBJ2-7; perhaps TRBD2 as D (6 bases). The CDR3 contains 15 residues. V lost 2 bases and J lost 0, with 11 bases in between. The germline gives CDR1 LNHDA, CDR2 SQIVND (reference sequence). The DNA of the CDR3 is TGTGCCAGTAGTATAACACTAGCCAGCTCCTACGAGCAGTACTTC. Protein sequence: CASSITLASSYEQYF.

This clone was seen a few times. The same CDR3 also results from other DNA sequences found in this sample. V and J are TRBV7-9 and TRBJ1-1; D gene unclear. The CDR3 spans 12 residues. The germline V gene encodes CDR1 SEHNR and CDR2 FQNEAQ (reference sequence). Between the trimmed V and J ends, which lost 5 bases and 4 bases, there was a span of 8 bases. Here the CDR3 DNA reads TGTGCCAGCAGCCCGGGAGGCACTGAAGCTTTCTTT. This sequence encodes CASSPGGTEAFF.

V is TRBV5-6 and J is TRBJ1-1; the D gene is possibly TRBD1 (5 bases). This CDR3 contains 13 residues. V lost 4 bases and J 1 base, leaving 8 bases between the germline ends. Germline V gene data show CDR1 as SGHDT and CDR2 as YYEEEE. CDR3 nucleotide sequence: TGTGCCAGCAGCCTAACAGGGAACACTGAAGCTTTCTTT. This codes for CASSLTGNTEAFF.

This clone appeared a single time. V gene TRBV5-6 combines with J gene TRBJ1-2; maybe TRBD1 (5 bases). Germline V gene sequence: CDR1 SGHDT, CDR2 YYEEEE. Deletions cut 4 bases from V and 2 bases from J, with 12 bases between. The CDR3 is 14 amino acids. The DNA for the CDR3 is TGTGCCAGCAGCCCTACAGGTTTAAACTATGGCTACACCTTC. Translation gives CASSPTGLNYGYTF.

V gene TRBV6-1 combines with J gene TRBJ2-7; D is perhaps TRBD1 (6 bases). This CDR3 comprises 12 residues. Germline assignment: CDR1 MNHNS and CDR2 SASEGT. V lost 8 bases and J lost 0, with 8 bases in between. The CDR3 sequence is CASGGGSYEQYV. The CDR3, as DNA: TGTGCCAGCGGGGGCGGCTCCTACGAGCAGTACGTC.

The V and J genes are TRBV5-4 and TRBJ1-1; 7 nucleotides line up with TRBD1. CDR3 length: 15 amino acids. J lost 0 bases, V lost 2 bases, and 4 bases had no gene match. Germline CDR1 reads SGHNT; CDR2 reads YYREEE (reference sequence). The CDR3, as DNA: TGTGCCAGCAGCTTCGGGACAGAGCTGAACACTGAAGCTTTCTTT. Residues: CASSFGTELNTEAFF. The entire variable domain, with the rest obtained from reference TRBV5-4 and TRBJ1-1, is as follows: ETGVTQSPTHLIKTRGQQVTLRCSSQSGHNTVSWYQQALGQGPQFIFQYYREEENGRGNFPPRFSGLQFPNYSSELNVNALELDDSALYLCASSFGTELNTEAFFGQGTRLTVV.

The rearrangement uses TRBV7-9 and TRBJ1-5, with 8 bases identical to TRBD1. V lost 1 base to trimming and J lost 2 bases; unmatched junction nucleotides: 7. The CDR3 is 17 amino acids. CDR1 is SEHNR and CDR2 is FQNEAQ in the germline V gene (reference sequence). The CDR3 region is CASSLVSGGKGNQPQHF. The CDR3 nucleotides are TGTGCCAGCAGCTTAGTCTCAGGGGGCAAGGGCAATCAGCCCCAGCATTTT. Together with reference TRBV7-9 and TRBJ1-5, the CDR3 gives the full variable domain: DTGVSQNPRHKITKRGQNVTFRCDPISEHNRLYWYRQTLGQGPEFLTYFQNEAQLEKSRLLSDRFSAERPKGSFSTLEIQRTEQGDSAMYLCASSLVSGGKGNQPQHFGDGTRLSIL.

This clone has just one count. The chain employs TRBV19 and TRBJ1-1; a weak D match, TRBD1 (6 bases). The germline V and J ends were trimmed by 5 bases and 5 bases, with 15 bases remaining between them. CDR1 and CDR2 (germline): LNHDA, SQIVND (reference sequence). This CDR3 is built from 14 residues. The CDR3 DNA reads TGTGCCAGTAGTCCCTCACAGGGAGCGACTGAAGCTTTCTTT. Amino acid sequence: CASSPSQGATEAFF.

V usage is TRBV29-1 and J usage is TRBJ1-5; D gene uncertain. The germline gives CDR1 SQVTM, CDR2 ANQGSEA. The CDR3 extends over 14 amino acids. Trimming took off 0 bases at V and 5 bases at J, with 11 bases between the two ends. CDR3 coding DNA: TGCAGCGTTGAAGATCTCCAGGAGGATCAGCCCCAGCATTTT. This sequence encodes CSVEDLQEDQPQHF.

The J gene is TRBJ1-4, the V gene TRBV30; D is unclear. The V gene lost 5 bases and the J gene lost 7 bases, with 29 bases spanning the gap. This CDR3 spans 18 amino acids. CDR1 is GTSNPN, CDR2 SVGIG, per germline (reference sequence). CDR3: CAWPHEARIMGDVEKLFF. The CDR3 DNA sequence: TGTGCCTGGCCCCACGAGGCCAGGATAATGGGAGATGTTGAAAAACTGTTTTTT. Based on the CDR3 plus reference TRBV30 and TRBJ1-4, the full variable domain is SQTIHQWPATLVQPVGSPLSLECTVEGTSNPNLYWYRQAAGRGLQLLFYSVGIGQISSEVPQNLSASRPQDRQFILSSKKLLLSDSGFYLCAWPHEARIMGDVEKLFFGSGTQLSVL.

V usage is TRBV5-8 and J usage is TRBJ2-7; 11 bases line up with TRBD1. Germline V CDR1 and CDR2: SGHTS, YDEGEE. The CDR3 is 12 residues long. After removal of 4 bases from V and 9 bases from J, the junction contained 3 bases not matched to a gene. The CDR3 DNA is TGTGCCAGCAGCCCGGGACAGGGGGTGCAGTACGTC. As protein: CASSPGQGVQYV.

The J gene is TRBJ1-2, the V gene TRBV2, with TRBD1 as a possible D gene (5 bases). CDR1 is SNHLY and CDR2 is FYNNEI in the germline V gene. With 10 bases removed from V and 5 bases from J, the gap between germline ends came to 14 bases. The length of the CDR3 is 12 residues. The CDR3 loop reads CATIEQDYGYTF. The CDR3 nucleotides read TGTGCCACCATCGAACAGGATTATGGCTACACCTTC.